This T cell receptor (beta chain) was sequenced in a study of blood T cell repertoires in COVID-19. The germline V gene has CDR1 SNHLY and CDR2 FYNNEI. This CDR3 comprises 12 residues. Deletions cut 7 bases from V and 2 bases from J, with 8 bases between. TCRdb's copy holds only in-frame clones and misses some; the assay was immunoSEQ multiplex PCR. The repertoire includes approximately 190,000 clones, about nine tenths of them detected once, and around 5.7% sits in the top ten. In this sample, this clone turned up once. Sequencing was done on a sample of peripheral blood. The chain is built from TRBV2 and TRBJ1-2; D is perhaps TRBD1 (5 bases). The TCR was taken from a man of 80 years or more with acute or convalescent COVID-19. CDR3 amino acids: CASNGGNYGYTF. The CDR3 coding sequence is TGTGCCAGCAACGGGGGGAACTATGGCTACACCTTC.